The rows below give T cell receptor beta chains drawn from one sample of a study of cytomegalovirus exposure and HLA in healthy donors. Only in-frame clones appear in the TCRdb table, and some are missing; sequencing was by immunoSEQ multiplex PCR. Its clone listing holds about 140,000 clones. Material: PBMCs. These receptor sequences come from a woman aged 18-29 years in good health and CMV-seronegative. Both conserved end residues are part of each CDR3. D genes are given only for firm matches.

d_gene,len,v_gene,j_gene,CDR3aa,CDR3nt
TRBD1,14,TRBV6-5,TRBJ2-2,CASSDDRVDGELFF,TGTGCCAGCAGTGACGACAGGGTGGACGGGGAGCTGTTTTTT
.,15,TRBV6-1,TRBJ1-5,CASTSIRGSNQPQHF,TGTGCCAGCACTTCGATCAGGGGTAGCAATCAGCCCCAGCATTTT
TRBD1,18,TRBV5-1,TRBJ2-7,CASSPYIGTGGRIDEQYF,TGCGCCAGCAGCCCCTATATCGGGACAGGGGGAAGGATTGACGAGCAGTACTTC
TRBD1,15,TRBV15,TRBJ1-5,CATSLDRASGQPQHF,TGTGCCACCAGCCTAGACAGGGCCAGTGGTCAGCCCCAGCATTTT
.,13,TRBV30,TRBJ1-5,CAWSPNAGGPQHF,TGTGCCTGGAGTCCCAACGCCGGAGGGCCCCAGCATTTT
.,14,TRBV5-1,TRBJ1-3,CASSPATGGNTIYF,TGCGCCAGCAGCCCCGCAACAGGGGGAAACACCATATATTTT
.,15,TRBV5-6,TRBJ2-3,CASSLAIRGTDTQYF,TGTGCCAGCAGCTTGGCCATCAGGGGTACAGATACGCAGTATTTT
TRBD2,15,TRBV30,TRBJ2-5,CAWSQRWGGQETQYF,TGTGCCTGGAGTCAACGATGGGGGGGGCAAGAGACCCAGTACTTC
TRBD1,14,TRBV6-1,TRBJ1-2,CASSEGQGQYGYTF,TGTGCCAGCAGTGAGGGACAGGGACAGTATGGCTACACCTTC
TRBD1,15,TRBV7-6,TRBJ1-6,CASSLMTGDNSPLHF,TGTGCCAGCAGCTTGATGACAGGGGATAATTCACCCCTCCACTTT
.,12,TRBV19,TRBJ2-7,CASSITDYEQYF,TGTGCCAGTAGTATCACAGACTACGAGCAGTACTTC
TRBD1,15,TRBV2,TRBJ1-2,CASRPGQGAFYGYTF,TGTGCCAGCAGACCAGGACAGGGGGCATTCTATGGCTACACCTTC
.,12,TRBV7-8,TRBJ2-2,CASSFSAGELFF,TGTGCCAGCAGCTTTTCGGCCGGGGAGCTGTTTTTT
.,15,TRBV28,TRBJ2-2,CASSLTGYEAGELFF,TGTGCCAGCAGTTTAACAGGGTATGAGGCCGGGGAGCTGTTTTTT
TRBD2,19,TRBV11-3,TRBJ2-1,CASSFAGTSGTRSYNEQFF,TGTGCCAGCAGCTTTGCCGGGACTAGCGGGACCCGCTCCTACAATGAGCAGTTCTTC
.,14,TRBV4-1,TRBJ1-2,CASSQDIRGYGYTF,TGCGCCAGCAGCCAAGATATCAGGGGCTATGGCTACACCTTC
TRBD2,15,TRBV5-5,TRBJ2-1,CASSPGVAGYNEQFF,TGTGCCAGCAGCCCCGGGGTAGCGGGCTACAATGAGCAGTTCTTC
TRBD1,15,TRBV2,TRBJ1-2,CASRGTGGPDGGYTF,TGTGCCAGCAGAGGGACAGGGGGACCAGACGGCGGCTACACCTTC
.,14,TRBV2,TRBJ2-7,CASRALGLRGEQYF,TGTGCCAGCAGGGCCCTAGGTCTACGCGGCGAGCAGTACTTC
.,15,TRBV19,TRBJ1-4,CASSRALATNEKLFF,TGTGCCAGTAGTAGAGCTCTAGCAACTAATGAAAAACTGTTTTTT
TRBD2,15,TRBV9,TRBJ2-1,CASSVEGLDGGEQFF,TGTGCCAGCAGCGTAGAGGGACTAGACGGTGGGGAGCAGTTCTTC
.,15,TRBV7-3,TRBJ2-5,CASSLSRTEQETQYF,TGTGCCAGCAGCTTAAGCCGGACAGAGCAAGAGACCCAGTACTTC
.,13,TRBV14,TRBJ2-3,CASSQYSKDTQYF,TGTGCCAGCAGCCAATATAGCAAAGATACGCAGTATTTT
TRBD1,16,TRBV28,TRBJ2-5,CASSSRDRGSLKTQYF,TGTGCCAGCAGTTCCCGGGACAGGGGATCGTTAAAGACCCAGTACTTC
.,13,TRBV6-1,TRBJ2-1,CASSEVFDNEQFF,TGTGCCAGCAGTGAAGTGTTCGACAATGAGCAGTTCTTC
TRBD2,15,TRBV5-6,TRBJ2-3,CASSLVVGLTDTQYF,TGTGCCAGCAGCTTGGTCGTGGGACTAACAGATACGCAGTATTTT
.,14,TRBV25-1,TRBJ2-2,CASSDPRDTGELFF,TGTGCCAGCAGTGACCCCAGGGACACCGGGGAGCTGTTTTTT
.,14,TRBV19,TRBJ1-1,CASSIRRSNTEAFF,TGTGCCAGTAGTATTCGTCGGTCGAACACTGAAGCTTTCTTT
TRBD1,16,TRBV5-6,TRBJ2-5,CASSAGQGLYQETQYF,TGTGCCAGCAGCGCGGGACAGGGGCTCTACCAAGAGACCCAGTACTTC